This T cell receptor (beta chain) was sequenced during a study of blood T cells in healthy people across ages. This clonotype showed up just a few times. This CDR3 spans 14 amino acids. Germline loops: CDR1 MNHEY, CDR2 SVGEGT. The V end lost 5 bases, the J end lost 7 bases, and 16 bases lay between the germline ends. Primed by a sample-barcoded 5' primer and a J-beta primer mix, a second PCR proceeded for about 6 to 12 cycles. Sequencing of every sample gave 2.5 million or more CDR3-containing paired-end reads. MiXCR, applied by TCRdb to the 5' RACE reads, yields one record per CDR3 protein. The sample has around 1.7 million distinct CDR3 sequences; approximately 30% are singletons.

Source material: blood. This chain joins TRBV6-2 or TRBV6-3 and TRBJ2-3; possible D gene TRBD2, 6 bases. This sequence was found in a woman aged 25 to 39 in good health. The CDR3: CASSIGGTSYTQYF. The CDR3 DNA reads TGTGCCAGCAGTATCGGAGGGACTTCCTATACGCAGTATTTT.